This is a list of T cell receptor beta chains from one sample in a study of siplizumab effects on memory and regulatory T cells. Sequencing was performed with immunoSEQ multiplex PCR; in TCRdb, only in-frame clones are kept and a portion is missing. This sample yields more than 70,000 clones, of which approximately 95% are seen a single time; approximately 17% belongs to the top ten. Sequencing input: CD8+ T cells sorted from blood. These receptor sequences come from a human donor in good health. The CDR3 runs from the conserved cysteine through the conserved F or W. D genes are given only for firm matches.

v_gene	d_gene	CDR3aa
TRBV7-2	.	CASSLVLYEQYF
TRBV10-3	.	CAISESMAGAYNEQFF
TRBV7-2	TRBD2	CASSLAGGNLAKNIQYF
TRBV12-5	.	CASAPATHPNTGELFF
TRBV2	.	CASRRGVAGPGTDTQYF
TRBV9	TRBD2	CASSAGTSNEQYF
TRBV5-1	.	CASSLDGAAYEQYF
TRBV4-1	.	CASSLEAGTNTEAFF
TRBV7-9	.	CASSLGGPNQPQHF
TRBV15	TRBD2	CATSREVASGNYEQYF
TRBV27	.	CASSFRGGNGYTF
TRBV10-1	.	CASSEDPNSANEQFF
TRBV2	.	CASMDHEQYF
TRBV21-1	.	CASSKQDHLITGELFF
TRBV21-1	.	CASRGDSPAGELFF
TRBV7-3	.	CASSLVGGSETQYF
TRBV21-1	.	CASSKGTAGRETQYF
TRBV6-1	TRBD1	CASSEALLRQGVLTGGYTF
TRBV6-5	.	CASSLGRRGPTEAFF
TRBV27	.	CASRALGNEQFF